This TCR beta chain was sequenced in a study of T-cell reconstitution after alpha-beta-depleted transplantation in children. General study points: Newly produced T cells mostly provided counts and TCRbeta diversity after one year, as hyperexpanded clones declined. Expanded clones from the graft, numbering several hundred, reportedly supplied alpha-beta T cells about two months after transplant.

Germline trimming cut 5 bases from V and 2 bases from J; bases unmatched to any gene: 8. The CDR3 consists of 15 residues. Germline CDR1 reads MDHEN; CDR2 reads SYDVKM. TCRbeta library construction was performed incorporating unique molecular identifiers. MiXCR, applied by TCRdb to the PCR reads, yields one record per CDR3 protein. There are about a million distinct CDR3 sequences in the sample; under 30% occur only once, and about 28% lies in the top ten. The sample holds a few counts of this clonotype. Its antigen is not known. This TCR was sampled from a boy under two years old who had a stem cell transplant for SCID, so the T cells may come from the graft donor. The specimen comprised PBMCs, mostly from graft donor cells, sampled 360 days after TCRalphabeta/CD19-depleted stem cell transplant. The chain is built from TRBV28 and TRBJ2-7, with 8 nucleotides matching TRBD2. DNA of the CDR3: TGTGCCAGCAGTCCGGCGGGGGGTACTCCCTACGAGCAGTACTTC. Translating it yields CASSPAGGTPYEQYF.